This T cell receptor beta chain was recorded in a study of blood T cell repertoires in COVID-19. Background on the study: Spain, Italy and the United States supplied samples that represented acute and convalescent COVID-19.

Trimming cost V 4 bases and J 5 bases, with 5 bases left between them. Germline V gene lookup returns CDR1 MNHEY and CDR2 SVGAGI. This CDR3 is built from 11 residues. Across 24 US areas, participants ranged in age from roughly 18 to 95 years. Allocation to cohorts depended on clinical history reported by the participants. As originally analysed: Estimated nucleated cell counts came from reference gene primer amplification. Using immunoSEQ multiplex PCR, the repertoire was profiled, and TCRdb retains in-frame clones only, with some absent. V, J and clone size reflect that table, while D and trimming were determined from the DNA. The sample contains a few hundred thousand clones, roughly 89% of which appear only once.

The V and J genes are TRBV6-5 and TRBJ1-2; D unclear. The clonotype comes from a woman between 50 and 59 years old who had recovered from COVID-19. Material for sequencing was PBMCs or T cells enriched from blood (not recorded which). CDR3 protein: CASSSRYGYTF. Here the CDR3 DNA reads TGTGCCAGCAGTTCTCGTTATGGCTACACCTTC.